These 6 T cell receptor beta chains share one sample of origin, sequenced in a study of blood T cell repertoires in COVID-19. The protocol was immunoSEQ multiplex PCR, while the TCRdb copy is restricted to in-frame clones and leaves out a portion. Of about 53,000 clones detected, around nine tenths appear once; the ten largest clones hold 3.5% to 4.5%. The material sequenced was peripheral blood. The receptors were sampled from a man between 45 and 60 years old with acute or convalescent COVID-19.

CDR3 sequence: CASSFVQSTEAFF. The CDR3 region has the DNA TGTGCCAGCAGCTTCGTACAGAGCACTGAAGCTTTCTTT. The V gene is TRBV11-2, the J gene TRBJ1-1, with no clear D. Germline-derived CDR1 and CDR2 are SGHAT and FQNNGV. The CDR3 totals 13 residues. V was trimmed by 3 bases and J by 4 bases, leaving 9 bases between them.

The CDR3 here is CATQRGGTEAFF. The CDR3, as DNA: TGTGCCACACAAAGAGGGGGCACTGAAGCTTTCTTT. This chain links TRBV19 with TRBJ1-1; a weak D match, TRBD1 (6 bases). This CDR3 contains 12 residues. Germline lookup yields CDR1 LNHDA and CDR2 SQIVND (reference sequence). V lost 10 bases and J lost 4, with 13 bases in between. The full variable domain, in which reference TRBV19 and TRBJ1-1 provide the parts outside the CDR3, is DGGITQSPKYLFRKEGQNVTLSCEQNLNHDAMYWYRQDPGQGLRLIYYSQIVNDFQKGDIAEGYSVSREKKESFPLTVTSAQKNPTAFYLCATQRGGTEAFFGQGTRLTVV.

This clone was seen more than once but under ten times. The rearrangement joins TRBV28 to TRBJ1-6; 9 bases are a match to TRBD1. Germline lookup yields CDR1 MDHEN and CDR2 SYDVKM. This CDR3 is built from 16 residues. V was pared by 3 bases and J by 10 bases, with 10 bases of the junction left unmatched. In DNA, the CDR3 is TGTGCCAGCAGTTTCCCCGTTGACAGGGGGGGATCACCCCTCCACTTT. This sequence encodes CASSFPVDRGGSPLHF. Full variable domain (remainder filled in from reference TRBV28 and TRBJ1-6): DVKVTQSSRYLVKRTGEKVFLECVQDMDHENMFWYRQDPGLGLRLIYFSYDVKMKEKGDIPEGYSVSREKKERFSLILESASTNQTSMYLCASSFPVDRGGSPLHFGNGTRLTVT.

This clone was seen once. The gene calls are TRBV5-6 and TRBJ1-5, with unresolved D. Trimming shortened V by 2 bases and J by 1 base, and 10 bases separated the two germline ends. Germline lookup yields CDR1 SGHDT and CDR2 YYEEEE. The CDR3 has 15 residues. This CDR3 is CASSLYGGSNQPQHF. DNA for the CDR3: TGTGCCAGCAGCTTATACGGAGGGAGCAATCAGCCCCAGCATTTT.

The CDR3 region has the DNA TGTGCCTGGAGTGTCGCGGCATTTGGGGCCAACGTCCTGACTTTC. This sequence encodes CAWSVAAFGANVLTF. The rearrangement links TRBV30 to TRBJ2-6; D is undetermined. The V and J ends lost 0 bases and 3 bases respectively, with 9 bases between them. This CDR3 spans 15 amino acids. CDR1 and CDR2 (germline): GTSNPN, SVGIG (reference sequence). The entire variable domain, with the rest obtained from reference TRBV30 and TRBJ2-6, is as follows: SQTIHQWPATLVQPVGSPLSLECTVEGTSNPNLYWYRQAAGRGLQLLFYSVGIGQISSEVPQNLSASRPQDRQFILSSKKLLLSDSGFYLCAWSVAAFGANVLTFGAGSRLTVL.

V usage is TRBV19 and J usage is TRBJ2-7, with 9 bases identical to TRBD1. Germline CDR1 and CDR2: LNHDA and SQIVND (reference sequence). The CDR3 extends over 14 amino acids. The trim removed 7 bases at V and 6 bases at J, leaving 10 bases unmatched. The CDR3 spells CASITGQGLSEQYF. The CDR3 nucleotides are TGTGCCAGTATAACGGGACAGGGTTTGAGCGAGCAGTACTTC. Filled out from reference TRBV19 and TRBJ2-7, the complete variable domain reads DGGITQSPKYLFRKEGQNVTLSCEQNLNHDAMYWYRQDPGQGLRLIYYSQIVNDFQKGDIAEGYSVSREKKESFPLTVTSAQKNPTAFYLCASITGQGLSEQYFGPGTRLTVT.